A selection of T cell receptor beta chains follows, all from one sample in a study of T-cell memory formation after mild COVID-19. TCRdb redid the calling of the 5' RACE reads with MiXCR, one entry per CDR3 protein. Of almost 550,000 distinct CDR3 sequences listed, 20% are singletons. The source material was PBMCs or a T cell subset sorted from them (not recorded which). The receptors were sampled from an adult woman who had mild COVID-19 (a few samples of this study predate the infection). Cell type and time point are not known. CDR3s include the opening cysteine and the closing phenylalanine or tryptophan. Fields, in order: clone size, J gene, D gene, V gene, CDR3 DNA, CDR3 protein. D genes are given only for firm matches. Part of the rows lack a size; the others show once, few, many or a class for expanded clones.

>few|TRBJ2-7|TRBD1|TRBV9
TGTGCCAGCAGCGTAGGACAGGGGGAATTGTACGAGCAGTACTTC
CASSVGQGELYEQYF
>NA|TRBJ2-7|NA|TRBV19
TGTGCCAGTAGTACCTCGAGGGGTTCCGAGCAGTACTTC
CASSTSRGSEQYF
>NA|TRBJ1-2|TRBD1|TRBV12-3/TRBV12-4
TGTGCCAGCAGGCCACAGGGGATTGGGAATGGCTACACCTTC
CASRPQGIGNGYTF
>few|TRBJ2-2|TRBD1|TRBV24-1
TGTGCCACCAGTGATCCCGGGACAGCTAACACCGGGGAGCTGTTTTTT
CATSDPGTANTGELFF
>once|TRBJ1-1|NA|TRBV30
TGTGCCTGGAGGAGACAGAGCTCTACTGAAGCTTTCTTT
CAWRRQSSTEAFF
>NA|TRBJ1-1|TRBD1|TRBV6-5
TGTGCCAGCAGTTACTTGGGACAGGGGATGAACACTGAAGCTTTCTTT
CASSYLGQGMNTEAFF
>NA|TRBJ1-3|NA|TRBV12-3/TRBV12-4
TGTGCCAGCACCCTGGGACTCTCTGGAAACACCATATATTTT
CASTLGLSGNTIYF
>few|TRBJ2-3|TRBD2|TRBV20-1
TGCAGTGCTAGTCCGGGGGGGCCTATCACAGATACGCAGTATTTT
CSASPGGPITDTQYF
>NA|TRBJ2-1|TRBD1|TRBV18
TGTGCCAGCTCACCAGGACAGGGAGTTGAGCAGTTCTTC
CASSPGQGVEQFF
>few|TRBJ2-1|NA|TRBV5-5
TGTGCCAGCAGCCTTGGATATACAGGTTACAATGAGCAGTTCTTC
CASSLGYTGYNEQFF
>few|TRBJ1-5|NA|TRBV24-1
TGTGCCACCGGGCCCCGGAGGTCCAATCAGCCCCAGCATTTT
CATGPRRSNQPQHF